Below, one T cell receptor beta chain is given with its context. Antigen specificity is unknown. These data are taken from a study of T cells in narcolepsy. Points from the study as a whole: Autoreactive clone sequences were missing from some blood memory CD4+ repertoires.

The CDR3 sequence is 12 residues long. The V end was cut by 4 bases, the J end by 5 bases, with 8 bases between. The germline gives CDR1 MGHDK, CDR2 SYGVNS. Sequencing was performed with immunoSEQ multiplex PCR; in TCRdb, only in-frame clones are kept and a portion is missing. The table records about 30,000 clones, over 80% of them present only once. This clonotype was sampled from a human donor with narcolepsy. The genes are TRBV25-1 and TRBJ1-1; D remains ambiguous. Sequencing used CD45RA- memory CD4+ T cells from PBMCs. The CDR3 loop reads CASSGSTTEAFF. CDR3 in DNA: TGTGCCAGCAGTGGCTCGACAACTGAAGCTTTCTTT.